This paragraph covers one TCR beta chain sequence. Which antigen it targets is not known. Base-call qualities are not available, and no considerably larger clone is one nucleotide away. The source of the sample is a study of TIL therapy for anti-PD-1-resistant metastatic lung cancer (dated by TCRdb to the early 2020s). Notes on the research overall: Tumors were harvested before any PD-1/PD-L1 blockade; patients then received nivolumab, and those progressing received lymphodepletion, expanded TIL infusion and IL-2. T cell receptor beta sequencing of tumor and peripheral blood was used to follow clonotypes across the tumor, the expanded TIL product and serial blood samples. The cohort was composed predominantly of lung adenocarcinoma, with a few EGFR-mutant and two ALK-rearranged tumors included, and half of patients were identified as current or former smokers. Enrolled patients had a median age of almost 55 years (range about 35-85) and a median tumor PD-L1 proportion score of less than 7.5%. Across the cohort, whole-exome sequencing showed a median non-synonymous tumor mutation burden of more than 1.3 mutations per megabase. Overall study results and their limits: The cohort was highly selected, including more treatment-naive, never-smoker and oncogene-addicted patients than is typical, which limits generalizability. The study protocol defined all tumor marker inferences as exploratory. Clonotypes from the infused TIL partially replaced the baseline peripheral repertoire and then declined over months, and persistence showed no apparent association with response.

Trimming takes 3 bases from V and 5 bases from J, and the germline ends sit 11 bases apart. Counted from cysteine to phenylalanine, this CDR3 has 14 amino acids. The read is trimmed to its CDR3 DNA, 42 bases read in frame from base 1. CDR1 and CDR2 are drawn from the germline V gene: SNHLY, FYNNEI. The time point label for this specimen denotes: pre-treatment sample, taken before nivolumab and TIL therapy. Adults with stage 4 NSCLC were enrolled from October 2017 to early 2020 in a dual-center phase I trial. The samples were drawn from an open-label, single-arm phase I trial testing tumor-infiltrating lymphocyte therapy combined with nivolumab in advanced non-small cell lung cancer. Blood mononuclear cells were isolated from EDTA tubes by Ficoll gradient and were snap-frozen as pellets, and DNA was extracted with a Qiagen mini-prep kit. The immunoSEQ v3 hsTCRB kit was used to amplify TCR beta CDR3 regions from genomic DNA through bias-controlled multiplex PCR. An Illumina NextSeq 500 was used to sequence the TCR libraries, reaching around 1.8 million read pairs at survey level or roughly 4.5-6 million at deep level. The published analysis was carried out like this. V, D and J genes were assigned, non-productive sequences were removed, and clonality was reported by immunoSEQ Analyzer software. Repertoires of infused TIL and blood were compared using productive Simpson clonality and the Morisita overlap index of productive TRB rearrangements. The absolute count of a clonotype in blood was estimated by multiplying the lymphocyte count by the CD3+ fraction and by the productive frequency of the clone. TCRdb provides this immuneACCESS table in a form limited to in-frame rearrangements. Some clones are lacking; in checked studies, under half of them reflect an unresolved V gene, and why the rest are absent is not known. V and J calls plus clone size are reproduced from that table; the DNA served to infer D and trimming. This sample has 20,000 to 25,000 clones in its table, and 60% to 85% of those were observed once. The ten most abundant clones make up less than 8.5% of the sample.

This TCR derives from a person aged 25 to 85 with non-small cell lung cancer. The sequences come from blood, collected at baseline. The sequence joins TRBV2 to TRBJ1-5; the D gene assignment is ambiguous. The CDR3 reads CASSDGQVHQPQHF. The base sequence is TGTGCCAGCAGTGACGGCCAGGTTCATCAGCCCCAGCATTTT.